Listed below are T cell receptor beta chains from one sample, sequenced in a study of lymphopenia after photon versus proton radiotherapy. This table comes from immunoSEQ multiplex PCR, and its TCRdb copy is limited to in-frame clones, with some not included. The data contain 25,000 to 30,000 clones, roughly four fifths of them seen just once; the ten biggest clones take up roughly 31%. The sequenced sample was peripheral blood, obtained from a patient treated with photon-based radiotherapy. The receptors were gathered from a man aged 50-59 years with gastric cancer. Both conserved end residues are part of each CDR3. A D gene is named only where the DNA matches it firmly. Clone sizes are given selectively: once, few, many, or a class where the clone is expanded.

abundance: NA; d_gene: NA; v_gene: TRBV27; j_gene: TRBJ1-1; CDR3aa: CASSFRGRTEAFF; CDR3nt: TGTGCCAGCAGTTTTAGAGGGAGAACTGAAGCTTTCTTT
abundance: NA; d_gene: TRBD1; v_gene: TRBV6-1; j_gene: TRBJ2-3; CDR3aa: CASSARDRGFGPTQYF; CDR3nt: TGTGCCAGCAGTGCTCGGGACAGGGGCTTTGGTCCCACGCAGTATTTT
abundance: NA; d_gene: TRBD1; v_gene: TRBV5-6; j_gene: TRBJ1-2; CDR3aa: CASSHGTGAYGYTF; CDR3nt: TGTGCCAGCAGCCACGGGACAGGGGCCTATGGCTACACCTTC
abundance: NA; d_gene: NA; v_gene: TRBV30; j_gene: TRBJ1-5; CDR3aa: CAWSVEGYQPQHF; CDR3nt: TGTGCCTGGAGTGTAGAAGGTTATCAGCCCCAGCATTTT
abundance: NA; d_gene: NA; v_gene: TRBV21-1; j_gene: TRBJ1-6; CDR3aa: CASSKFLYNSPLHF; CDR3nt: TGTGCCAGCAGCAAATTTCTCTATAATTCACCCCTCCACTTT
abundance: few; d_gene: NA; v_gene: TRBV4-3; j_gene: TRBJ1-1; CDR3aa: CASSPTGDGNTEAFF; CDR3nt: TGCGCCAGCAGCCCTACCGGGGACGGGAACACTGAAGCTTTCTTT
abundance: once; d_gene: NA; v_gene: TRBV10-3; j_gene: TRBJ1-2; CDR3aa: CAISEYQIGLNYGYTF; CDR3nt: TGTGCCATCAGTGAATACCAAATCGGCCTGAACTATGGCTACACCTTC
abundance: NA; d_gene: TRBD2; v_gene: TRBV7-2; j_gene: TRBJ2-3; CDR3aa: CASSQAGGGREYF; CDR3nt: TGTGCCAGCAGTCAAGCGGGGGGCGGTCGGGAGTATTTT
abundance: NA; d_gene: NA; v_gene: TRBV7-2; j_gene: TRBJ1-1; CDR3aa: CASSLVFWGREGLYTEAFF; CDR3nt: TGTGCCAGCAGCTTAGTGTTTTGGGGCAGGGAGGGGTTGTACACTGAAGCTTTCTTT
abundance: NA; d_gene: NA; v_gene: TRBV5-1; j_gene: TRBJ1-1; CDR3aa: CASSLGASTEAFF; CDR3nt: TGCGCCAGCAGCTTGGGGGCTAGCACTGAAGCTTTCTTT
abundance: NA; d_gene: TRBD1; v_gene: TRBV5-6; j_gene: TRBJ1-2; CDR3aa: CASSLGQDYGYTF; CDR3nt: TGTGCCAGCAGCTTAGGACAGGATTATGGCTACACCTTC
abundance: NA; d_gene: TRBD2; v_gene: TRBV9; j_gene: TRBJ2-7; CDR3aa: CASSEGGAGAYYEQYF; CDR3nt: TGTGCCAGCAGCGAGGGCGGAGCGGGGGCTTACTACGAGCAGTACTTC
abundance: NA; d_gene: NA; v_gene: TRBV19; j_gene: TRBJ1-5; CDR3aa: CASSIEGYQPQHF; CDR3nt: TGTGCCAGTAGTATCGAGGGTTATCAGCCCCAGCATTTT
abundance: NA; d_gene: NA; v_gene: TRBV6-5; j_gene: TRBJ2-3; CDR3aa: CASSRDFSTDTQYF; CDR3nt: TGTGCCAGCAGTCGGGATTTTAGCACAGATACGCAGTATTTT
abundance: NA; d_gene: TRBD2; v_gene: TRBV27; j_gene: TRBJ2-5; CDR3aa: CASRLLTSKGGETQYF; CDR3nt: TGTGCCAGCAGGCTTCTGACTAGCAAGGGAGGAGAGACCCAGTACTTC
abundance: NA; d_gene: TRBD2; v_gene: TRBV5-1; j_gene: TRBJ2-5; CDR3aa: CASSFAGGETQYF; CDR3nt: TGCGCCAGCAGCTTTGCGGGAGGGGAGACCCAGTACTTC
abundance: NA; d_gene: TRBD2; v_gene: TRBV18; j_gene: TRBJ2-1; CDR3aa: CASSPALGTSESEQFF; CDR3nt: TGTGCCAGCTCACCAGCCCTGGGGACTAGCGAGAGCGAGCAGTTCTTC
abundance: NA; d_gene: TRBD1; v_gene: TRBV6-1; j_gene: TRBJ1-1; CDR3aa: CASSGRQGAWAFF; CDR3nt: TGTGCCAGCAGTGGGCGACAGGGGGCTTGGGCTTTCTTT
abundance: NA; d_gene: NA; v_gene: TRBV4-3; j_gene: TRBJ2-3; CDR3aa: CASSPLPGGSTDTQYF; CDR3nt: TGCGCCAGCAGCCCCCTACCGGGGGGCAGCACAGATACGCAGTATTTT
abundance: few; d_gene: TRBD2; v_gene: TRBV18; j_gene: TRBJ2-1; CDR3aa: CASSAAGGLGNEQFF; CDR3nt: TGTGCCAGCTCAGCAGCGGGGGGGCTAGGAAATGAGCAGTTCTTC
abundance: NA; d_gene: TRBD1; v_gene: TRBV7-2; j_gene: TRBJ2-4; CDR3aa: CASSRDRVNIQYF; CDR3nt: TGTGCCAGCAGCCGGGACAGGGTAAACATTCAGTACTTC
abundance: NA; d_gene: NA; v_gene: TRBV19; j_gene: TRBJ2-5; CDR3aa: CASSQTGRETQYF; CDR3nt: TGTGCCAGTAGTCAGACAGGGAGGGAGACCCAGTACTTC
abundance: NA; d_gene: NA; v_gene: TRBV6-5; j_gene: TRBJ1-1; CDR3aa: CASSFPGGTEAFF; CDR3nt: TGTGCCAGCAGTTTTCCCGGTGGGACTGAAGCTTTCTTT
abundance: NA; d_gene: NA; v_gene: TRBV19; j_gene: TRBJ1-1; CDR3aa: CASRLSLVGNTEAFF; CDR3nt: TGTGCCAGTAGATTGAGCTTGGTGGGGAACACTGAAGCTTTCTTT
abundance: NA; d_gene: NA; v_gene: TRBV29-1; j_gene: TRBJ1-5; CDR3aa: CSASSSNQPQHF; CDR3nt: TGCAGCGCCTCGTCCAGCAATCAGCCCCAGCATTTT
abundance: NA; d_gene: NA; v_gene: TRBV19; j_gene: TRBJ1-1; CDR3aa: CASSLQSMAEAFF; CDR3nt: TGTGCCAGTAGTTTACAATCAATGGCTGAAGCTTTCTTT
abundance: NA; d_gene: NA; v_gene: TRBV7-2; j_gene: TRBJ1-5; CDR3aa: CASSPTGTPNQPQHF; CDR3nt: TGTGCCAGCAGCCCCACCGGGACACCAAATCAGCCCCAGCATTTT
abundance: NA; d_gene: TRBD1; v_gene: TRBV7-6; j_gene: TRBJ2-7; CDR3aa: CASSFFPGQGQYEQYF; CDR3nt: TGTGCCAGCAGCTTCTTCCCGGGACAGGGACAGTACGAGCAGTACTTC
abundance: once; d_gene: NA; v_gene: TRBV7-3; j_gene: TRBJ1-1; CDR3aa: CASSLAPLTEAFF; CDR3nt: TGTGCCAGCAGCTTAGCCCCCCTCACTGAAGCTTTCTTT
abundance: few; d_gene: NA; v_gene: TRBV7-6; j_gene: TRBJ2-3; CDR3aa: CASGQGSDTQYF; CDR3nt: TGTGCCAGCGGTCAGGGGAGTGATACGCAGTATTTT
abundance: once; d_gene: NA; v_gene: TRBV15; j_gene: TRBJ1-5; CDR3aa: CATALGQGQPQHF; CDR3nt: TGTGCCACCGCCTTAGGGCAGGGTCAGCCCCAGCATTTT
abundance: NA; d_gene: NA; v_gene: TRBV18; j_gene: TRBJ2-2; CDR3aa: CASSPGATGELFF; CDR3nt: TGTGCCAGCTCACCAGGGGCCACCGGGGAGCTGTTTTTT
abundance: NA; d_gene: TRBD1; v_gene: TRBV30; j_gene: TRBJ1-1; CDR3aa: CAWDRVGEAFF; CDR3nt: TGTGCCTGGGACAGGGTTGGTGAAGCTTTCTTT
abundance: NA; d_gene: NA; v_gene: TRBV5-6; j_gene: TRBJ1-2; CDR3aa: CASSTGGSYDYTF; CDR3nt: TGTGCCAGCAGCACGGGAGGTAGCTATGACTACACCTTC
abundance: NA; d_gene: NA; v_gene: TRBV15; j_gene: TRBJ1-1; CDR3aa: CATSREWGMNTEAFF; CDR3nt: TGTGCCACCAGCAGAGAGTGGGGAATGAACACTGAAGCTTTCTTT
abundance: NA; d_gene: NA; v_gene: TRBV25-1; j_gene: TRBJ2-7; CDR3aa: CASSDIHLPEQYF; CDR3nt: TGTGCCAGCAGTGACATCCATTTGCCAGAGCAGTACTTC
abundance: NA; d_gene: NA; v_gene: TRBV15; j_gene: TRBJ2-7; CDR3aa: CATSRDRGYEQYF; CDR3nt: TGTGCCACCAGCAGAGATCGGGGTTACGAGCAGTACTTC
abundance: NA; d_gene: NA; v_gene: TRBV2; j_gene: TRBJ2-5; CDR3aa: CASSGEETQYF; CDR3nt: TGTGCCAGCAGCGGGGAGGAGACCCAGTACTTC
abundance: NA; d_gene: NA; v_gene: TRBV7-3; j_gene: TRBJ1-5; CDR3aa: CASSLEVASPQHF; CDR3nt: TGTGCCAGCAGCTTAGAGGTGGCCTCGCCCCAGCATTTT
abundance: once; d_gene: NA; v_gene: TRBV7-6; j_gene: TRBJ2-2; CDR3aa: CASSERQVLNTGELFF; CDR3nt: TGTGCCAGCAGCGAAAGACAGGTTTTGAACACCGGGGAGCTGTTTTTT
abundance: NA; d_gene: TRBD1; v_gene: TRBV23-1; j_gene: TRBJ2-3; CDR3aa: CASSQKQDRGTDTQYF; CDR3nt: TGCGCCAGCAGTCAAAAACAGGACAGGGGCACAGATACGCAGTATTTT
abundance: NA; d_gene: TRBD1; v_gene: TRBV6-6; j_gene: TRBJ1-5; CDR3aa: CASNLQGASQPQHF; CDR3nt: TGTGCCAGCAACCTACAGGGGGCGAGTCAGCCCCAGCATTTT
abundance: NA; d_gene: NA; v_gene: TRBV9; j_gene: TRBJ1-4; CDR3aa: CASSVGPGGGEKLFF; CDR3nt: TGTGCCAGCAGCGTAGGACCTGGAGGGGGGGAAAAACTGTTTTTT